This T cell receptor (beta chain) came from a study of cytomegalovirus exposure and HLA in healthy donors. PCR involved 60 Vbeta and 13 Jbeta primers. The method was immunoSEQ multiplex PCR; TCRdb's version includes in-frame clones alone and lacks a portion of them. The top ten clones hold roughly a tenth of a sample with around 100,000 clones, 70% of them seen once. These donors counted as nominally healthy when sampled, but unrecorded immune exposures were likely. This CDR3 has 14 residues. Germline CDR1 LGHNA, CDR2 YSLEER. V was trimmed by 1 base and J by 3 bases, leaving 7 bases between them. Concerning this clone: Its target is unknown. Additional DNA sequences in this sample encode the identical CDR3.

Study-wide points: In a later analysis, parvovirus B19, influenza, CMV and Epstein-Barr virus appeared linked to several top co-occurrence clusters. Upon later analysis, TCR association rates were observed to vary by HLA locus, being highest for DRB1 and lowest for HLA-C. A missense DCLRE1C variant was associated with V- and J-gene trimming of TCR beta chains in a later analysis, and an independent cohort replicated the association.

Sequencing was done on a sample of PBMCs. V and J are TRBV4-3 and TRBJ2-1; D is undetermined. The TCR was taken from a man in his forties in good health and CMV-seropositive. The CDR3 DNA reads TGCGCCAGCAGCCAAGCGTACAGCTACAATGAGCAGTTCTTC. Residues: CASSQAYSYNEQFF.